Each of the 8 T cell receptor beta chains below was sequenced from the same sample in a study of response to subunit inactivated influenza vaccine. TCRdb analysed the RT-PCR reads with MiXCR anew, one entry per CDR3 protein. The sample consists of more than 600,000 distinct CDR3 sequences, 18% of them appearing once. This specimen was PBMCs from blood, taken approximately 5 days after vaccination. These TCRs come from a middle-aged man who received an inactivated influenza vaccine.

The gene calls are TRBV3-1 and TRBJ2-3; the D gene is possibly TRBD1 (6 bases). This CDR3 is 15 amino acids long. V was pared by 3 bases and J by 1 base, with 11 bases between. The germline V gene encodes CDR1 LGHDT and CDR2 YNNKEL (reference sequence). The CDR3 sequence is CASSQDPGGTDTQYF. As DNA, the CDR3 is TGTGCCAGCAGCCAGGACCCAGGGGGCACAGATACGCAGTATTTT.

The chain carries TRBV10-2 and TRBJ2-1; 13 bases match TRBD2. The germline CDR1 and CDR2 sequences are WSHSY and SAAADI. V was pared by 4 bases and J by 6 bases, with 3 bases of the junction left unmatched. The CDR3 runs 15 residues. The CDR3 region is CASSVTSGGANEQFF. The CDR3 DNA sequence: TGCGCCAGCAGTGTTACTAGCGGGGGGGCCAATGAGCAGTTCTTC.

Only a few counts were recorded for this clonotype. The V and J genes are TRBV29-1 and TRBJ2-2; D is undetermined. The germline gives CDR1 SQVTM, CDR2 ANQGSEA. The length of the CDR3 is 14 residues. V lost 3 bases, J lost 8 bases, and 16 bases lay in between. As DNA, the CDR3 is TGCAGCGTTGATTCGCAGAGGACCTCGGGGGAGCTGTTTTTT. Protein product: CSVDSQRTSGELFF.

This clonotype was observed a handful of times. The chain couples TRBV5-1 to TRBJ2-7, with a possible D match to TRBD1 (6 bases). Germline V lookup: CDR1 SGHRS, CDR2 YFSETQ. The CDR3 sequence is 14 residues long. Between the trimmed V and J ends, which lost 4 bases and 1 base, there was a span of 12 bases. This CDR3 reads CASSHGDTSYEQYF. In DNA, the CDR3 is TGCGCCAGCAGCCACGGGGACACTTCCTACGAGCAGTACTTC.

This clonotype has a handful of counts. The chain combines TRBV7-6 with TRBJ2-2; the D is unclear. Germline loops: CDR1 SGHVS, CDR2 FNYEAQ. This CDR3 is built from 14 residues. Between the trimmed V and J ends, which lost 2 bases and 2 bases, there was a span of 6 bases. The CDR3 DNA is TGTGCCAGCAGCTTAATACAAAACACCGGGGAGCTGTTTTTT. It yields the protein CASSLIQNTGELFF.

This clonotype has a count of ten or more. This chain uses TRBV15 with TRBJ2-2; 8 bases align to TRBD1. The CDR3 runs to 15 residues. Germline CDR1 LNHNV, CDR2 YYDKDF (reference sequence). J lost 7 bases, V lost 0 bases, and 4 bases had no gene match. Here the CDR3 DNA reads TGTGCCACCAGCAGAGAACAGGGGGAAGACGGGGAGCTGTTTTTT. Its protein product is CATSREQGEDGELFF.

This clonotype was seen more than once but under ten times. The CDR3 reads CASRRQSGNEQFF. DNA for the CDR3: TGTGCCAGCAGAAGACAGTCTGGGAATGAGCAGTTCTTC. V is TRBV6-2 or TRBV6-3 and J is TRBJ2-1; perhaps TRBD1 as D (5 bases). CDR3 size: 13 residues. The germline gives CDR1 MNHEY, CDR2 SVGEGT. V was pared by 6 bases and J by 7 bases, with 13 bases between.

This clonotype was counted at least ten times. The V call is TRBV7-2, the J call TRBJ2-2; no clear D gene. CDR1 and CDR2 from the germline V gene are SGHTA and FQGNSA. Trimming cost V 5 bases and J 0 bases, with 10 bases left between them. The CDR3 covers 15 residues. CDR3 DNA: TGTGCCAGCAGCCCAAGAACCTCGAACACCGGGGAGCTGTTTTTT. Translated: CASSPRTSNTGELFF.